Listed below are T cell receptor delta chains from one sample, sequenced in a study of gamma-delta chains in newborns, infants, children. TCRdb re-called clones from the reads using CATT. In the table there are a few thousand delta-chain clones, approximately 5% of which are singletons. The sample consisted of blood. The receptor set was obtained from a child who was a newborn, infant or young child, either healthy, febrile or measles-vaccinated (not recorded which). Both conserved end residues are trimmed from each CDR3.

cdr3_aa	v_call	j_call
ACDTLGENTDKLI	TRDV2	TRDJ1
ALARYSTLGDTHTDKLI	TRDV1	TRDJ1
ACDTVVAGRRVGYTDKLI	TRDV2	TRDJ1
ACDTLTNTDKLI	TRDV2	TRDJ1
ACDTISRLPATWDTRQMF	TRDV2	TRDJ3
ASPQEPSVLGVKYTDKLI	TRDV3	TRDJ1
ACDTFTGGYPLSSWDTRQMF	TRDV2	TRDJ3
ACDTIPGTGGSHTDKLI	TRDV2	TRDJ1
ACDTIGGSSSWDTRQMF	TRDV2	TRDJ3
ACDTVLGDSWDTRQMF	TRDV2	TRDJ3
ALGESPGETPYTDKLI	TRDV1	TRDJ1
ACDAPWESWDTRQMF	TRDV2	TRDJ3
ALCAPGGYKLI	TRDV1	TRDJ1
ACDTLGIEDDKLI	TRDV2	TRDJ1
ACDSVAGGYGHDGAQLF	TRDV2	TRDJ2
ACDRLGMADKLI	TRDV2	TRDJ1
ACDTLGDSSWDTRQMF	TRDV2	TRDJ3
ACDTVEVGDATYTDKLI	TRDV2	TRDJ1
ACDATGGRSSWDTRQMF	TRDV2	TRDJ3
ACDTVGSWGIHTDKLI	TRDV2	TRDJ1
ALGELEGKGSFTGGYARGTDKLI	TRDV1	TRDJ1
ACDGPGGYRAWDTRQMF	TRDV2	TRDJ3
ACDTLPTGGFYTDKLI	TRDV2	TRDJ1
ALGSPRWIFISLYTDKLI	TRDV1	TRDJ1
ACDILGDSPLNKLI	TRDV2	TRDJ1
ACDTVTGGPALTAQLF	TRDV2	TRDJ2
ACDTVGIRADKLI	TRDV2	TRDJ1
ACDTASGGPSSWDTRQMF	TRDV2	TRDJ3
ACDTAGGYGSSWDTRQMF	TRDV2	TRDJ3